The subject of this entry is one T cell receptor beta chain. The antigen remains unidentified. The data belong to a study of T cell responses to AZD1222 COVID-19 vaccine. Study-wide findings and caveats: A reported finding is that nearly half of spike-specific TCRs target unmutated variant regions. CD4 TCRs associated with vaccination spanned spike, dominating at 160-218 and 743-854.

Sequencing used immunoSEQ multiplex PCR; TCRdb keeps in-frame clones, though not all of them. The sample shows some 130,000 clones, approximately 86% of them seen only once. Material: peripheral blood, obtained on day 0 of AZD1222 vaccination. The receptor was isolated from an adult in good health.

The CDR3 here is CASSQDPGRAVLFF. CDR3 nucleotide sequence: TGTGCCAGCAGCCAAGATCCGGGGAGGGCGGTGCTGTTTTTT. The chain recombines TRBV3-1 (or the pseudogene TRBV3-2) with TRBJ2-2; TRBD2 matches at 7 bases. Trimming cost V 0 bases and J 13 bases; bases outside gene matches: 8. The CDR3 totals 14 residues. In germline, CDR1 is LGHDT, CDR2 YNNKEL (reference sequence).